This note documents a single TCR beta chain sequence. Its target is not known. A clone one base away is much larger, so this may be a read error. Trimming at V came to 3 bases and at J to 2 bases, leaving 4 bases not matched to a gene. Per germline, CDR1 MNHEY and CDR2 SMNVEV (reference sequence). The CDR3 spans 14 residues. These data belong to a study of glioma-infiltrating T cells. The overall study: WHO grade II oligodendrogliomas or astrocytomas, plus non-recurrent WHO grade IV glioblastomas, were sampled. Sequencing aimed for about 4- to 11-fold coverage of about a million peripheral T cells.

Study-wide results and caveats: Signature shared blood CDR3 motifs were enriched in low-divergence and depleted in high-divergence patients. Above-expected tissue-blood divergence occurred in all gliomas, most in low-grade ones.

Using RNA template, CDR3s of TCR alpha and beta were amplified with iRepertoire arm-PCR. TCRdb used MiXCR to reprocess the multiplex PCR reads, holding one entry per CDR3 protein. This table has 300,000 to 400,000 distinct CDR3 sequences, 41% appearing once. The specimen was glioma tissue, nonneoplastic brain tissue, or PBMCs (not recorded which). The sequence was obtained from a human donor with low-grade glioma or glioblastoma, undergoing nonglioma brain surgery, or in good health (not recorded which). The chain employs TRBV27 and TRBJ2-7; 7 bases line up with TRBD2. CDR3 sequence reads: CASSLWTSAYEQYF. The CDR3 nucleotides are TGTGCCAGCAGTTTGTGGACTAGTGCCTACGAGCAGTACTTC.